This TCR beta chain was profiled in a study of neurological immune-mediated disorders. Across the whole study: Relapsing-remitting forms accounted for about 90% of the roughly 35 multiple sclerosis patients and secondary progressive forms for 3.

This clonotype has a count of ten or more. Its antigen is unidentified. The method for making cDNA was 5'RACE, and it used 10-nucleotide random UMIs. Over 200 million TCR-beta sequences, together covering 15-18 subjects, were produced by every individual sequencing run that was carried out. TCRdb re-called the 5' RACE reads through MiXCR, storing one row per CDR3 protein. The data hold tens of thousands of distinct CDR3 sequences, with 3.8% observed a single time. Study-wide results and limits: Patients with HTLV-1-associated myelopathy had the highest level of TCR clonal expansion, whereas patients with multiple sclerosis had the lowest level, falling beneath the level found in healthy controls.

The V end was cut by 7 bases, the J end by 5 bases, with 8 bases between. Germline loops: CDR1 MNHEY, CDR2 SVGAGI. CDR3 size: 11 residues. This clonotype was sampled from a man aged 55-75 years with multiple sclerosis. Sequencing input: PBMCs. This chain joins TRBV6-5 and TRBJ1-2; D remains ambiguous. In DNA, the CDR3 is TGTGCCAGCACGGACCGTTATGGCTACACCTTC. Protein: CASTDRYGYTF.